This T cell receptor (beta chain) was retrieved from a study of vaccination and CD4 T cells after COVID-19 (dated by TCRdb to between 2021 and 2024). For the study in its entirety: SARS-CoV-2 positivity had been established in the convalescent patients by nasal swab PCR, and mild disease was recorded in about 9 of these patients and severe disease in one. In the convalescent cohort there were six males and four females, among whom were two Hispanic individuals, seven Caucasians, two Asians and one multiracial person. Two doses of either the Pfizer-BioNTech BNT162b2 vaccine (n=8) or the Moderna mRNA-1273 vaccine (n=2) were administered to participants. Post-COVID blood samples were collected from convalescent patients a median of around 96 days after diagnosis, with a range of about 30 to 161 days. Post-vaccine blood samples were collected a median of about 72 days after the second vaccine dose, ranging from roughly 12 to 250 days. In under twelve COVID-19 convalescent patients and a few infection-naive healthy vaccine recipients, researchers compared the spike-specific CD4+ TCR repertoire from before mRNA vaccination with the repertoire from after. General study outcomes and caveats: Of the vaccine-specific clones in convalescent patients, 304 of 307, or nearly all, reacted only to SARS-CoV-2 spike and did not cross-react with common cold coronaviruses. The median number of SARS-CoV-2-reactive clonotypes rose from under 25 after infection to 38 after vaccination, but the change was not significant. In convalescent patients, a median roughly 87% of post-vaccine SARS-CoV-2-reactive clones were detected only after vaccination, suggesting vaccine-specific priming. Only a relatively small number of convalescent patients were included in the study, and early timepoints following natural infection were not analyzed.

The convalescent patients' positive SARS-CoV-2 PCR tests were from March to December 2020, which was before the Alpha, Beta and Delta variants emerged in the United States. Ficoll-Paque Plus gradient centrifugation was used to isolate PBMCs from whole blood, and the isolated PBMCs were then either used fresh or cryopreserved at -140C. Of note for this clonotype: Its antigen is not yet known. There are no base qualities to consult, and no much larger clone falls within one base.

Receptor amplification or capture employed PCR. Sequenced using an Illumina iSeq 100. The paper's data handling went like this. Non-productive sequences were removed, and CDR3s not starting with C, not ending with F or W, or shorter than 7 amino acids were discarded. Levenshtein distances (stringdist) and unrooted phylogenetic trees (ape) in R version 3.6.1 were used to assess CDR3 homology. Through fastp at Q25 and MiXCR, TCRdb rebuilt clones from the public reads, retaining in-frame beta chains. Every entry covers one CDR3 protein and lists the most common genes and DNA from its rows. The V and J calls were determined by TCRdb, not by the authors. The sample table shows 20,000 to 25,000 distinct CDR3 sequences, and about three fifths are seen once. Approximately 1.1% of the sample goes to the ten largest clones. The germline V gene provides CDR1 KGHSH and CDR2 LQKENI. The CDR3, from cysteine to phenylalanine, totals 15 residues. This entry keeps only the CDR3 DNA: 45 bases, framed from base 1. Trimming removed 6 bases from V and 5 bases from J; the gene matches leave 4 bases unexplained.

This receptor was obtained from a human donor who had recovered from COVID-19. Sequencing was performed on CD4+ T cells from blood, taken before SARS-CoV-2 vaccination. The receptor chain draws on TRBV18 and TRBJ2-1; 13 central nucleotides agree with TRBD2. At the DNA level, the sequence is TGTGCCAGCTCGTCCGGGACTAGCGGGGACAATGAGCAGTTCTTC. Translated, it gives CASSSGTSGDNEQFF.